The present T cell receptor beta chain was sequenced within a study of blood T cell repertoires in COVID-19. Profiling relied on immunoSEQ multiplex PCR, and the TCRdb table lists in-frame clones only, not all of them. The table has 95,000 to 110,000 clones, 75% to 90% seen once. The J segment lost 5 bases and the V segment lost 0 bases, leaving 6 bases of the junction unmatched. The CDR3 is 16 residues long. The germline V gene has CDR1 MNHEY and CDR2 SVGAGI. The gene calls are TRBV6-5 and TRBJ1-2, with TRBD1 matching 10 bases. The sequence was obtained from a human donor in a cohort sampled during active or convalescent COVID-19. The sample was peripheral blood. The CDR3 spells CASSYSWTGGTYGYTF. CDR3 bases: TGTGCCAGCAGTTACTCGTGGACAGGGGGAACGTATGGCTACACCTTC.